The 10 T cell receptor beta chains below all came from one sample that was sequenced in a study of cytomegalovirus exposure and HLA in healthy donors. Primers: 60 Vbeta forward and 13 Jbeta reverse. Assay: immunoSEQ multiplex PCR; the TCRdb copy retains only in-frame clones and omits some. The profile shows 200,000 to 250,000 clones, over 70% of them singletons. The sample taken for sequencing was PBMCs. The receptors here all came from an older woman in good health and CMV-seropositive.

V gene TRBV2 combines with J gene TRBJ2-3; TRBD2 might be the D (6 bases). Germline V gives CDR1 SNHLY, CDR2 FYNNEI. V was trimmed by 7 bases and J by 4 bases, leaving 15 bases between them. This CDR3 region has 14 residues. CDR3 nucleotide sequence: TGTGCCAGCAACTTAGCGGCAGGCGCAGATACGCAGTATTTT. Amino acids: CASNLAAGADTQYF.

This sequence joins TRBV10-3 and TRBJ1-1, with 7 positions matching TRBD1. Germline CDR1 ENHRY, CDR2 SYGVKD. The CDR3 has 16 residues. V dropped 0 bases and J dropped 6; count of bases not matched to a gene: 10. CDR3 DNA: TGTGCCATCAGTGAGTCCCGGACAGGCCGAGAGGCTGAAGCTTTCTTT. Its protein product is CAISESRTGREAEAFF.

Comment on this clone: Within the sample, other DNA sequences also encode this same CDR3. The rearrangement links TRBV5-6 to TRBJ2-5; TRBD2 matches at 11 bases. With V trimmed by 4 bases and J by 7 bases, 6 bases remained unmatched. Germline V CDR1 and CDR2: SGHDT, YYEEEE. This CDR3 comprises 14 residues. As DNA, the CDR3 is TGTGCCAGCAGCCCGAGACTAGCGGGACTGACCCAGTACTTC. Its translation: CASSPRLAGLTQYF.

The count of this clone is one. The gene calls are TRBV7-2 and TRBJ2-3; D not certain. The germline V and J ends were trimmed by 3 bases and 15 bases, with 13 bases remaining between them. Germline V gene sequence: CDR1 SGHTA, CDR2 FQGNSA. This CDR3 comprises 11 residues. In DNA form, the CDR3 reads TGTGCCAGCAGCTTTTCTATATCGAAATATTTT. This codes for CASSFSISKYF.

There are a few counts of this clone. In DNA form, the CDR3 reads TGCGCCAGCAGCCAAGAAAGGGTAGGGACTAGGACAGCCGAGCAGTACTTC. Its protein product is CASSQERVGTRTAEQYF. The V gene is TRBV4-1, the J gene TRBJ2-7; 8 bases are a match to TRBD2. The V segment lost 0 bases and the J segment 6 bases; nucleotides outside the gene matches: 13. Germline-derived CDR1 and CDR2 are MGHRA and YSYEKL. The CDR3 is 17 residues long.

The V gene is TRBV28, the J gene TRBJ2-7; a weak D match, TRBD2 (7 bases). Germline CDR1 reads MDHEN; CDR2 reads SYDVKM. The germline V and J ends were trimmed by 6 bases and 3 bases, with 12 bases remaining between them. CDR3 length equals 13 residues. CDR3 sequence: CASRGGRLYEQYF. DNA for the CDR3: TGTGCCAGCAGGGGGGGGCGGCTCTACGAGCAGTACTTC.

V usage is TRBV6-5 and J usage is TRBJ1-5, with D perhaps matching TRBD1 (6 bases). Trimming stripped 4 bases from V and 1 base from J, with 11 bases between. The CDR3 is made up of 15 amino acids. CDR1 MNHEY and CDR2 SVGAGI come from the germline V gene. DNA for the CDR3: TGTGCCAGCAGTTTCAACAGGGACAGCAATCAGCCCCAGCATTTT. Protein sequence: CASSFNRDSNQPQHF.

V and J are TRBV6-8 and TRBJ2-1; 12 bases align to TRBD2. Germline assignment: CDR1 MNHGY and CDR2 SAAAGT. The J segment lost 4 bases and the V segment lost 9 bases, leaving 28 bases of the junction unmatched. This CDR3 is 22 amino acids long. Written as DNA, the CDR3 is TGTGCCAGGCTCGCGGAACCCCTGACTAGCGGGAGTCTCGGAGCGGGATACAATGAGCAGTTCTTC. This translates into CARLAEPLTSGSLGAGYNEQFF.

The chain combines TRBV25-1 with TRBJ2-5; 7 bases match TRBD2. The V gene end was trimmed by 3 bases and the J gene end by 12 bases; junction bases not matched to a gene: 4. The V gene's germline CDR1 is MGHDK and CDR2 SYGVNS. The CDR3 runs to 11 residues. The CDR3 sequence: CASSDSLAKYF. CDR3 DNA: TGTGCCAGCAGTGATTCACTAGCGAAGTACTTC.

The chain joins TRBV5-5 to TRBJ1-3, with 7 bases identical to TRBD1. The junction had 8 bases not matched to a gene; V was cut back by 8 bases and J by 0 bases. This CDR3 comprises 15 residues. CDR1 SGHKS and CDR2 YYEKEE come from the germline V gene (reference sequence). The CDR3 DNA is TGTGCCAGTTCCGCACAGGGGAGCTCTGGAAACACCATATATTTT. This gives the protein CASSAQGSSGNTIYF.